These T cell receptor beta chains were read from a single sample in a study of tumor-infiltrating lymphocytes in primary liver carcinoma. MiXCR was run by TCRdb on the multiplex PCR reads, yielding one entry per CDR3 protein. The repertoire holds 35,000 to 45,000 distinct CDR3 sequences, roughly 77% seen once, with roughly two fifths in the top ten. The sequencing input was tumor-adjacent normal liver tissue. These receptors all come from a young woman with primary liver carcinoma and hepatitis B virus infection. Both conserved end residues are part of each CDR3. D genes are given only for firm matches. For some rows the clone size is stated as once, few or many, or as a class when expanded; others skip it.

J | D | V | size | DNA | CDR3
TRBJ2-7 | TRBD1 | TRBV7-8 | NA | TGTGCCAGTGGACAGGGGCGCACCCACGAGCAGTACTTC | CASGQGRTHEQYF
TRBJ2-3 | TRBD1 | TRBV6-1 | once | TGTGCCATGAGACAGGGTGAGACAGATACGCAGTATTTT | CAMRQGETDTQYF
TRBJ2-2 | NA | TRBV25-1 | NA | TGTGCCCTTCATGGCGCTTCGTTGCCTTACACCGGGGAGCTGTTTTTT | CALHGASLPYTGELFF
TRBJ2-6 | NA | TRBV28 | few | TGTGCCGGCAACCTGAAATGGGGGGCTGGGGCCAACGTCCTGACTTTC | CAGNLKWGAGANVLTF
TRBJ1-2 | NA | TRBV9 | NA | TGTGACAGCAGCGTAGCCCCAGGGTGGACCTTTAACTATGGCTACACCTTC | CDSSVAPGWTFNYGYTF
TRBJ1-6 | NA | TRBV10-3 | many | TGTGCCATCACCCGAACGCCCGATAATTCACCCCTCCACTTT | CAITRTPDNSPLHF
TRBJ1-5 | NA | TRBV6-5 | many | TGTGCCAGCAAGAAAGGAGGGTTAAACAATCAGCCCCAGCATTTT | CASKKGGLNNQPQHF
TRBJ2-3 | NA | TRBV10-3 | NA | TGTGCCATCAGTGACTCCGGAACAGTAGAAACAGATTCGCAGTATTTT | CAISDSGTVETDSQYF
TRBJ2-4 | NA | TRBV5-5 | NA | TGTGCCACCAACTTGACATGGACGGCAAACATTCAGTACTTC | CATNLTWTANIQYF
TRBJ1-5 | NA | TRBV6-2/TRBV6-3 | NA | TGTGCCAGCAGTTACTCGGGCAATCAGTCCCGGCATTTT | CASSYSGNQSRHF